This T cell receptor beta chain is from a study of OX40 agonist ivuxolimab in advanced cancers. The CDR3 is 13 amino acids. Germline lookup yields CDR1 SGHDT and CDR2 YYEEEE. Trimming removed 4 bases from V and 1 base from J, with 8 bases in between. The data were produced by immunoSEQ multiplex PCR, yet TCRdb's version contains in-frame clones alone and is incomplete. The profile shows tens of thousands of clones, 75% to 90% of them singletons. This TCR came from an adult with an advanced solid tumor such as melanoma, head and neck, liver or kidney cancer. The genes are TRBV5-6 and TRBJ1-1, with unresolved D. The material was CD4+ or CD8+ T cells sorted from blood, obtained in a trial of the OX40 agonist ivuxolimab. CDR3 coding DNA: TGTGCCAGCAGCGAAGGCCCGAACACTGAAGCTTTCTTT. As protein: CASSEGPNTEAFF. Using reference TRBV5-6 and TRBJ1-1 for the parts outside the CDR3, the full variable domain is DAGVTQSPTHLIKTRGQQVTLRCSPKSGHDTVSWYQQALGQGPQFIFQYYEEEERQRGNFPDRFSGHQFPNYSSELNVNALLLGDSALYLCASSEGPNTEAFFGQGTRLTVV.